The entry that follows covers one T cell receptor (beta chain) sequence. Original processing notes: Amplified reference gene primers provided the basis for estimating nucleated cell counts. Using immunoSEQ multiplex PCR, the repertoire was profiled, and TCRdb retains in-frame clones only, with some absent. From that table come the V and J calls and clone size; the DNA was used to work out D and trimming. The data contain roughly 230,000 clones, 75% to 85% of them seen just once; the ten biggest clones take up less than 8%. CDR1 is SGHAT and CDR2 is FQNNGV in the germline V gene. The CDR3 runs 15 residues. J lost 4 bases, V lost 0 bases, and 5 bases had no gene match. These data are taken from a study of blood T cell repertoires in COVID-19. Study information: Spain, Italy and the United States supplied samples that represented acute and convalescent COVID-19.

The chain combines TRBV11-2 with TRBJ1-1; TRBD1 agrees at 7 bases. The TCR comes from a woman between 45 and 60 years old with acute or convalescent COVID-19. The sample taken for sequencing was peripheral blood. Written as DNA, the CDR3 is TGTGCCAGCAGCTTAGACGCAGGGGGTGTCACTGAAGCTTTCTTT. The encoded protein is CASSLDAGGVTEAFF.